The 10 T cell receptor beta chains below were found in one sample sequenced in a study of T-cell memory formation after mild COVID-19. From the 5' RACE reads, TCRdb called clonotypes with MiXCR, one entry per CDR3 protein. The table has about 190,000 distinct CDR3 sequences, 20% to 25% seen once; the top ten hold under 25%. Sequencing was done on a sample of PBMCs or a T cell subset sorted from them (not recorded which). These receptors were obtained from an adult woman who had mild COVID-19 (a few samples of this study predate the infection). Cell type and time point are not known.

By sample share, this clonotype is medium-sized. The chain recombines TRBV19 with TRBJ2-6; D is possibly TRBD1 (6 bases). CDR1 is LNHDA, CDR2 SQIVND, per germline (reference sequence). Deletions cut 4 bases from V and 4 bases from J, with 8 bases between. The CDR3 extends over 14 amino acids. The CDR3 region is CASSTGQGANVLTF. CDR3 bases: TGTGCCAGTAGTACCGGACAGGGGGCCAACGTCCTGACTTTC.

CDR3 in amino acids: CASSYSNGLGETQYF. The CDR3 coding sequence is TGTGCCAGCAGTTACTCGAACGGCCTGGGGGAGACCCAGTACTTC. The chain carries TRBV6-2 or TRBV6-3 and TRBJ2-5; the D is unclear. From germline, CDR1 is MNHEY and CDR2 SVGEGT. The V gene lost 0 bases and the J gene lost 5 bases, with 13 bases spanning the gap. The CDR3 runs 15 residues.

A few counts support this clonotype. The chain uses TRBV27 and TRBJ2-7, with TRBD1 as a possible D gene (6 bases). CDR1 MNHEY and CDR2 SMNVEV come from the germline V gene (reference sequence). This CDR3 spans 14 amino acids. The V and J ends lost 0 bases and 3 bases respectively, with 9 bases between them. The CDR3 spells CASSLSRGLYEQYF. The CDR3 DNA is TGTGCCAGCAGTTTATCCAGGGGCCTCTACGAGCAGTACTTC.

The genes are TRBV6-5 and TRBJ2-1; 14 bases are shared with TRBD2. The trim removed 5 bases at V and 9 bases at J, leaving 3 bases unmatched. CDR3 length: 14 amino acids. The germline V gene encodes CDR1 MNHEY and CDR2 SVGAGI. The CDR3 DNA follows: TGTGCCAGCAGTCCGACTAGCGGGAGGGGTGAGCAGTTCTTC. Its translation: CASSPTSGRGEQFF.

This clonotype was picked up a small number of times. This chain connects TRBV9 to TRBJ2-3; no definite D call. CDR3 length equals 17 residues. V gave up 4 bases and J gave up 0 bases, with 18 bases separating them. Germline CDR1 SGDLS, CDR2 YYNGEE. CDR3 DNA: TGTGCCAGCAGCCAATTCTCTGGGGATCTAAGCACAGATACGCAGTATTTT. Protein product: CASSQFSGDLSTDTQYF.

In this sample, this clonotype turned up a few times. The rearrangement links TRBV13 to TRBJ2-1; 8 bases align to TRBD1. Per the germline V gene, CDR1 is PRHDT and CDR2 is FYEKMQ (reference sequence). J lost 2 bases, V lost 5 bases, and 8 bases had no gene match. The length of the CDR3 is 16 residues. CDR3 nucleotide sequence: TGTGCCAGCAGCGCTCTTGCAGGGGGCCCCTACAATGAGCAGTTCTTC. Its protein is CASSALAGGPYNEQFF.

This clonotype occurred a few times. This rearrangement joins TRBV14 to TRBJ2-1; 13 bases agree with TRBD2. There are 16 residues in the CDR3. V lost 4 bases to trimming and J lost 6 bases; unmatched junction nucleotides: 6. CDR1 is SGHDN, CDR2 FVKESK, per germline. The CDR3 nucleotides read TGTGCCAGCAGCCCACTAGCGGGAGGGCTGACCAATGAGCAGTTCTTC. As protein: CASSPLAGGLTNEQFF. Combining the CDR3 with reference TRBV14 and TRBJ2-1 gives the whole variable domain EAGVTQFPSHSVIEKGQTVTLRCDPISGHDNLYWYRRVMGKEIKFLLHFVKESKQDESGMPNNRFLAERTGGTYSTLKVQPAELEDSGVYFCASSPLAGGLTNEQFFGPGTRLTVL.

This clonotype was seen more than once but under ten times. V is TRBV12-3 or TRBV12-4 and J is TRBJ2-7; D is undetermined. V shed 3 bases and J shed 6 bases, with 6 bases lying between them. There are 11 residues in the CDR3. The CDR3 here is CASSFWPEQYF. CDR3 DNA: TGTGCCAGCAGTTTCTGGCCCGAGCAGTACTTC.

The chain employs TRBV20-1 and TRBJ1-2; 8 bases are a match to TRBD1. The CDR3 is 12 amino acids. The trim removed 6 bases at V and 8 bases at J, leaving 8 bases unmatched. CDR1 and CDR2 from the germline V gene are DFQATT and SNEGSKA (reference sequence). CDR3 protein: CSAPRTGFGYTF. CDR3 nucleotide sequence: TGCAGTGCCCCAAGGACAGGGTTCGGCTACACCTTC.

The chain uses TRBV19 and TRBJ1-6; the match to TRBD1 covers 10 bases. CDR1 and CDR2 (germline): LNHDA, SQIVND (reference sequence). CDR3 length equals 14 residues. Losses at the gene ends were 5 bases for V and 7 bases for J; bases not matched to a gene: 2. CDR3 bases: TGTGCCAGTAGTTCGACAGGGGGCAATTCACCCCTCCACTTT. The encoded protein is CASSSTGGNSPLHF. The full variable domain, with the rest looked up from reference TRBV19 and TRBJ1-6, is DGGITQSPKYLFRKEGQNVTLSCEQNLNHDAMYWYRQDPGQGLRLIYYSQIVNDFQKGDIAEGYSVSREKKESFPLTVTSAQKNPTAFYLCASSSTGGNSPLHFGNGTRLTVT.